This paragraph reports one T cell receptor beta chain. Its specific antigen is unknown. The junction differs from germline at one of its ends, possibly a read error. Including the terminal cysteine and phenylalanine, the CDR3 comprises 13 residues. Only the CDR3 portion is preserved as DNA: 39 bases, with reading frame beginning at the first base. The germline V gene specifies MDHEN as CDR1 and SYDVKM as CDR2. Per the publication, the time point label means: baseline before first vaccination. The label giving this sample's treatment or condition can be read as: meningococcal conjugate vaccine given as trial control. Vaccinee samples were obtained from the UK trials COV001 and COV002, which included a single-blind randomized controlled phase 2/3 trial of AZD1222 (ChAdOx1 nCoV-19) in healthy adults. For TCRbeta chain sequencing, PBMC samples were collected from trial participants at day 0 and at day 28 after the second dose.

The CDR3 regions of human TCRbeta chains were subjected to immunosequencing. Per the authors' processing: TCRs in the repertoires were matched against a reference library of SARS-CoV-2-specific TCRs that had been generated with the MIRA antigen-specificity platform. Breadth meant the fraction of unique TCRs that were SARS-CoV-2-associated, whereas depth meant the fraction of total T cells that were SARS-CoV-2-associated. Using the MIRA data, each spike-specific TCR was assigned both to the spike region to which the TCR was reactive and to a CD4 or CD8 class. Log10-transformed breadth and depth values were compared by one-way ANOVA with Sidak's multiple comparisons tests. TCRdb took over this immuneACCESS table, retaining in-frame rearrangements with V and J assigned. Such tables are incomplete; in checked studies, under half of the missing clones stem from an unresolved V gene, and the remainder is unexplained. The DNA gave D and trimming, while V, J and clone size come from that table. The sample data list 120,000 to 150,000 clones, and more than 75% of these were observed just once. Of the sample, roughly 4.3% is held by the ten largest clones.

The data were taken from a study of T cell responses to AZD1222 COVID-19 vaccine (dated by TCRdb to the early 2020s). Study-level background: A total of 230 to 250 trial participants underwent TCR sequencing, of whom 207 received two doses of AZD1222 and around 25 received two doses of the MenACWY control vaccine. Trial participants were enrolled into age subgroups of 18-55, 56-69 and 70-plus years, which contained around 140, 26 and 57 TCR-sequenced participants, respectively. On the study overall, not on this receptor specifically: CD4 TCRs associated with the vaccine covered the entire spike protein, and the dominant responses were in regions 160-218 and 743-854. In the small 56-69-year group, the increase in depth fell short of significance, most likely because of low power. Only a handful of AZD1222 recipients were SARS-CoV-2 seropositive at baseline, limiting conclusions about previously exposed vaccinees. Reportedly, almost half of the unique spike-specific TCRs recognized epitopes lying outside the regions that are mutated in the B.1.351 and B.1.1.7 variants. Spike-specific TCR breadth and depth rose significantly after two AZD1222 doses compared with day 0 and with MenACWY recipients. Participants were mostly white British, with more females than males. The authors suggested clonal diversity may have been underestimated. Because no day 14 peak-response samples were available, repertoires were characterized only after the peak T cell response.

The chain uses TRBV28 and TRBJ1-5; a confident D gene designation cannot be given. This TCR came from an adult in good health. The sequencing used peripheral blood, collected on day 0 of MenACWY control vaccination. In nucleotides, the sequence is TGTGCAAGCATAAGGGATCCCAATCAGCCCCAGCATTTT. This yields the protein CASIRDPNQPQHF.